Below are 25 T cell receptor beta chains sequenced from a single sample in a study of T cells after posttransplantation cyclophosphamide. TCRdb's table, derived via immunoSEQ multiplex PCR, lists solely in-frame clones and lacks some. Of about 4,700 clones listed, under 90% are singletons. A marrow graft followed busulfan-fludarabine conditioning, with cyclophosphamide on days +3 and +4. The specimen comprised PBMCs, sampled after allogeneic stem cell transplant with posttransplant cyclophosphamide. Source of these receptors: a male patient between 45 and 59 years old who received an allogeneic stem cell transplant from a related donor and was CMV-positive. Some of the T cells may derive from the graft donor.

This clone turned up a few times. The CDR3 nucleotides are TGTGCCAGCAGCCTTAGACTGGCTAGCCAAGAGACCCAGTACTTC. Protein sequence: CASSLRLASQETQYF. The chain is built from TRBV7-2 and TRBJ2-5; D ambiguous. This CDR3 is 15 amino acids long. The V end was cut by 5 bases, the J end by 1 base, with 14 bases between. Germline CDR1 is SGHTA and CDR2 is FQGNSA.

The rearrangement uses TRBV15 and TRBJ2-5, with 10 bases lining up with TRBD2. The CDR3 runs 15 residues. Germline lookup yields CDR1 LNHNV and CDR2 YYDKDF (reference sequence). V was pared by 5 bases and J by 4 bases, with 7 bases of the junction left unmatched. The CDR3 reads CATSPRTSGGETQYF. CDR3 nucleotide sequence: TGTGCCACCAGCCCTCGGACTAGCGGTGGAGAGACCCAGTACTTC. Drawing the rest from reference TRBV15 and TRBJ2-5, the complete variable domain is DAMVIQNPRYQVTQFGKPVTLSCSQTLNHNVMYWYQQKSSQAPKLLFHYYDKDFNNEADTPDNFQSRRPNTSFCFLDIRSPGLGDTAMYLCATSPRTSGGETQYFGPGTRLLVL.

The rearrangement links TRBV6-5 to TRBJ1-5, with TRBD1 as a possible D gene (5 bases). From germline, CDR1 is MNHEY and CDR2 SVGAGI. The CDR3 is 13 amino acids. V lost 6 bases and J 5 bases, leaving 11 bases between the germline ends. This chain's CDR3 is CASRRQPDQPQHF. For the CDR3, the DNA is TGTGCCAGCAGACGACAGCCTGATCAGCCCCAGCATTTT.

V is TRBV5-1 and J is TRBJ2-1; D unresolved. The CDR3 contains 16 residues. Germline V CDR1 and CDR2: SGHRS, YFSETQ. Trimming left V 1 base short and J 9 bases short, with 20 bases between. CDR3 nucleotides: TGCGCCAGCAGCTTGTTATTTGGTCCGATAGCTGGTGAGCAGTTCTTC. It encodes CASSLLFGPIAGEQFF. Using reference TRBV5-1 and TRBJ2-1 for the parts outside the CDR3, the full variable domain is KAGVTQTPRYLIKTRGQQVTLSCSPISGHRSVSWYQQTPGQGLQFLFEYFSETQRNKGNFPGRFSGRQFSNSRSEMNVSTLELGDSALYLCASSLLFGPIAGEQFFGPGTRLTVL.

This chain uses TRBV7-2 with TRBJ2-3; TRBD2 aligns across 10 bases. Trimming cost V 6 bases and J 1 base; bases outside gene matches: 4. This CDR3 comprises 15 residues. Germline assignment: CDR1 SGHTA and CDR2 FQGNSA. This chain's CDR3 is CASRTTSGGTDTQYF. CDR3 in DNA: TGTGCCAGCAGAACTACTAGCGGGGGCACAGATACGCAGTATTTT.

The chain joins TRBV18 to TRBJ2-5, with a possible D match to TRBD2 (5 bases). CDR1 KGHSH and CDR2 LQKENI come from the germline V gene. The germline V and J ends were trimmed by 6 bases and 5 bases, with 10 bases remaining between them. The CDR3 has 12 amino acids. In nucleotides, the CDR3 is TGTGCCAGCTCCCCATCGGGGGAGACCCAGTACTTC. It specifies CASSPSGETQYF.

The chain joins TRBV18 to TRBJ2-2; 10 bases map to TRBD2. This CDR3 region has 19 residues. The ends lost 4 bases at V and 3 bases at J; junction bases unmatched: 14. Germline assignment: CDR1 KGHSH and CDR2 LQKENI. This CDR3 is CASSQFPNLAGADTGELFF. The CDR3 DNA is TGTGCCAGCTCACAATTCCCGAATCTAGCGGGAGCGGACACCGGGGAGCTGTTTTTT.

The chain joins TRBV4-3 to TRBJ2-1; TRBD1 might be the D (6 bases). The CDR3 is made up of 14 amino acids. Germline loops: CDR1 LGHNA, CDR2 YSLEER. V shed 5 bases and J shed 4 bases, with 12 bases lying between them. In DNA form, the CDR3 reads TGCGCCAGCAGCATGGGACAAGAGTACAATGAGCAGTTCTTC. It encodes CASSMGQEYNEQFF.

The CDR3 nucleotides read TGTGCCAGCGGGCTCGCTAGCGGGAGGGCGCAGGCGTACTTC. Translation gives CASGLASGRAQAYF. The chain is built from TRBV6-5 and TRBJ2-7, with 12 bases identical to TRBD2. Germline CDR1 and CDR2: MNHEY and SVGAGI. This CDR3 region has 14 residues. Germline trimming cut 8 bases from V and 12 bases from J; bases unmatched to any gene: 14.

J is TRBJ2-7 and V is TRBV9, with D perhaps matching TRBD2 (6 bases). The CDR3 sequence is 16 residues long. Germline V lookup: CDR1 SGDLS, CDR2 YYNGEE. V was pared by 4 bases and J by 4 bases, with 21 bases between. The CDR3 coding sequence is TGTGCCAGCAGCCCCCCGGGACTCGGATTCCCATACGAGCAGTACTTC. The encoded protein is CASSPPGLGFPYEQYF.

The rearrangement uses TRBV29-1 and TRBJ2-5; TRBD2 matches 10 bases. J gave up 4 bases and V 5 bases, and 1 base lay outside the gene matches. In germline, CDR1 is SQVTM, CDR2 ANQGSEA. This CDR3 has 12 amino acids. The CDR3 loop reads CSVLAGGETQYF. In nucleotides, the CDR3 is TGCAGCGTTTTAGCGGGAGGAGAGACCCAGTACTTC.

The J gene is TRBJ2-3, the V gene TRBV9; TRBD2 agrees at 10 bases. CDR3 length: 15 amino acids. Germline CDR1 reads SGDLS; CDR2 reads YYNGEE. Trimming at V came to 6 bases and at J to 2 bases, leaving 6 bases not matched to a gene. CDR3 residues: CASTPAGGLTDTQYF. The CDR3 nucleotides read TGTGCCAGCACTCCAGCGGGAGGGCTCACAGATACGCAGTATTTT.

In its sample, this clone was seen a few times. The chain joins TRBV7-9 to TRBJ2-2; no clear D gene. CDR1 is SEHNR, CDR2 FQNEAQ, per germline (reference sequence). Trimming took off 7 bases at V and 2 bases at J, with 11 bases between the two ends. The CDR3 is 14 residues long. For the CDR3, the DNA is TGTGCCAGCACCTTTTTCACTAACACCGGGGAGCTGTTTTTT. This gives the protein CASTFFTNTGELFF.

The DNA for the CDR3 is TGTGCCAGCAGCTTAGCGCTTGGAGATCAGCCCCAGCATTTT. Its translation is CASSLALGDQPQHF. This chain joins TRBV7-8 and TRBJ1-5; D ambiguous. CDR3 length equals 14 residues. Germline V CDR1 and CDR2: SGHVS, FQNEAQ. Between the trimmed V and J ends, which lost 0 bases and 5 bases, there was a span of 8 bases.

The V and J genes are TRBV4-3 and TRBJ1-1, with 8 nucleotides matching TRBD1. Per the germline V gene, CDR1 is LGHNA and CDR2 is YSLEER. The CDR3 runs to 16 residues. J lost 7 bases, V lost 0 bases, and 10 bases had no gene match. CDR3 in DNA: TGCGCCAGCAGCCAAGATAACCCGACAGGGGCGTTTGAAGCTTTCTTT. It yields the protein CASSQDNPTGAFEAFF.

The rearrangement joins TRBV18 to TRBJ1-1; D is perhaps TRBD1 (5 bases). This CDR3 contains 14 residues. The V and J ends lost 1 base and 5 bases respectively, with 11 bases between them. CDR1 is KGHSH and CDR2 is LQKENI in the germline V gene. The CDR3 DNA reads as TGTGCCAGCTCACCACGAATGGGGCAGACTGAAGCTTTCTTT. As protein: CASSPRMGQTEAFF.

J is TRBJ2-3 and V is TRBV11-3; D not certain. Germline V gene sequence: CDR1 SGHNT, CDR2 YENEEA. This CDR3 is 12 amino acids long. Trimming took off 5 bases at V and 3 bases at J, with 6 bases between the two ends. CDR3 nucleotides: TGTGCCAGCAGCCTCCGTACAGATACGCAGTATTTT. Its protein is CASSLRTDTQYF.

This clone has just a few counts. This chain links TRBV5-1 with TRBJ1-1; D may be TRBD1 (5 bases). The V end was cut by 0 bases, the J end by 4 bases, with 10 bases between. CDR3 length: 14 residues. Germline lookup yields CDR1 SGHRS and CDR2 YFSETQ. For the CDR3, the DNA is TGCGCCAGCAGCTTGGGAGCGGGGGGCACTGAAGCTTTCTTT. This codes for CASSLGAGGTEAFF.

V is TRBV7-9 and J is TRBJ1-1; D unresolved. The CDR3 covers 13 residues. V lost 0 bases, J lost 8 bases, and 10 bases lay in between. Per the germline V gene, CDR1 is SEHNR and CDR2 is FQNEAQ (reference sequence). The CDR3 loop is CASSLAEAGEAFF. CDR3 in DNA: TGTGCCAGCAGCTTAGCGGAAGCGGGGGAAGCTTTCTTT. Filled out from reference TRBV7-9 and TRBJ1-1, the complete variable domain reads DTGVSQNPRHKITKRGQNVTFRCDPISEHNRLYWYRQTLGQGPEFLTYFQNEAQLEKSRLLSDRFSAERPKGSFSTLEIQRTEQGDSAMYLCASSLAEAGEAFFGQGTRLTVV.

V usage is TRBV5-4 and J usage is TRBJ2-7; weak D call: TRBD1 (6 bases). Per the germline V gene, CDR1 is SGHNT and CDR2 is YYREEE (reference sequence). The CDR3 covers 14 residues. The V and J ends lost 0 bases and 6 bases respectively, with 13 bases between them. The CDR3 reads CASSLDRDLGEQYF. The DNA for the CDR3 is TGTGCCAGCAGCTTGGACAGGGATTTAGGCGAGCAGTACTTC.

This clone was seen a single time. The chain uses TRBV2 and TRBJ2-3, with 12 nucleotides matching TRBD2. Germline trimming cut 10 bases from V and 6 bases from J; bases unmatched to any gene: 11. Germline V gene data show CDR1 as SNHLY and CDR2 as FYNNEI. The CDR3 has 15 amino acids. In DNA form, the CDR3 reads TGTGCCAAGCAGGGGCTAGCGGGGGGGTGGGATACGCAGTATTTT. Translation: CAKQGLAGGWDTQYF.

Remarks on this clone: Other nucleotide sequences from this sample produce the same CDR3. The chain employs TRBV18 and TRBJ1-1; no definite D call. CDR1 KGHSH and CDR2 LQKENI come from the germline V gene. Trimming shortened V by 2 bases and J by 3 bases, and 7 bases separated the two germline ends. CDR3 size: 13 residues. CDR3 sequence: CASSPGQDTEAFF. DNA for the CDR3: TGTGCCAGCTCACCAGGGCAGGACACTGAAGCTTTCTTT.

This clone was found a few times. The chain links TRBV21-1 to TRBJ1-2; no check of the table's D call, TRBD1, against the DNA was made. TRBV21-1 is recorded as a pseudogene. The CDR3 contains 16 residues. Written as DNA, the CDR3 is TGTGCCAGCAGAAAAGTAAGGACAGCCGACCCCTATGGCTACACCTTC. This sequence encodes CASRKVRTADPYGYTF.

This chain connects TRBV5-5 to TRBJ1-2; 8 positions match TRBD1. CDR1 and CDR2 from the germline V gene are SGHKS and YYEKEE (reference sequence). CDR3 length: 14 residues. Trimming cost V 3 bases and J 6 bases; bases outside gene matches: 7. CDR3 residues: CASSSPSGGNGYTF. In nucleotides, the CDR3 is TGTGCCAGCAGCTCCCCGTCAGGGGGCAATGGCTACACCTTC. Filled out from reference TRBV5-5 and TRBJ1-2, the complete variable domain reads DAGVTQSPTHLIKTRGQQVTLRCSPISGHKSVSWYQQVLGQGPQFIFQYYEKEERGRGNFPDRFSARQFPNYSSELNVNALLLGDSALYLCASSSPSGGNGYTFGSGTRLTVV.

Comments on this clone: Other nucleotide sequences in the sample specify the same CDR3. J is TRBJ2-3 and V is TRBV7-7; D gene uncertain. The germline V and J ends were trimmed by 1 base and 0 bases, with 5 bases remaining between them. CDR3 length: 14 residues. Germline CDR1 is SSHAT and CDR2 is FNYEAQ (reference sequence). The CDR3 loop is CASSLGTSTDTQYF. Here the CDR3 DNA reads TGTGCCAGCAGCTTAGGTACTAGCACAGATACGCAGTATTTT.